This T cell receptor beta chain stems from a study of control samples from healthy donors and cancer patients. The repertoire was sequenced with immunoSEQ multiplex PCR; TCRdb's copy has only in-frame clones and lacks some. The sample gives about 150,000 clones, about nine tenths of which show up once; over 4% is in the top ten. This clone was detected only once. The sequenced material came from blood. The sequence came from a man aged 25 to 40 in good health.

DNA of the CDR3: TGTGCCACCAGTGATTCATCCGGGACGGTTAGCAATCAGCCCCAGCATTTT. It codes for CATSDSSGTVSNQPQHF. This chain joins TRBV24-1 and TRBJ1-5; perhaps TRBD1 as D (5 bases). In germline, CDR1 is KGHDR, CDR2 SFDVKD. Trimming stripped 2 bases from V and 0 bases from J, with 13 bases between. The CDR3 totals 17 residues.